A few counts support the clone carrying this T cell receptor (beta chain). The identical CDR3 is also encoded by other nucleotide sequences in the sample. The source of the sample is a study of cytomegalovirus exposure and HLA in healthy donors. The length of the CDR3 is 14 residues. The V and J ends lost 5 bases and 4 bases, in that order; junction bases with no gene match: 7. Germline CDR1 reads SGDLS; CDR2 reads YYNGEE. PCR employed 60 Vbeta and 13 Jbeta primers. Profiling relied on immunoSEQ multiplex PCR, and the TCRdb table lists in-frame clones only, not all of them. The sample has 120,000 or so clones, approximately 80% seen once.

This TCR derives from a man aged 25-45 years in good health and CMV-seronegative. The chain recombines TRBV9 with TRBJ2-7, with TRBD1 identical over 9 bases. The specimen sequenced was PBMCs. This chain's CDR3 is CASSLGQGGYEQYF. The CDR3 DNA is TGTGCCAGCAGTCTGGGACAGGGCGGTTACGAGCAGTACTTC.